This entry describes one T cell receptor (beta chain). Its antigen is not known. Stimulation used 8 to 10 ug/mL lysate from CMV-infected fibroblasts. Sorted nonresponding memory CD4+ T cells were CD40L-negative, CD69-negative, CD45RO-high. CD8-depleted PBMCs were stimulated more than 15 hours with anti-CD28/CD49d costimulation, CD40-blocking antibody and enfuvirtide. This entry belongs to a study of persistence of HIV-infected CD4 T cells. Study-level information: Donors were ART-treated; their CMV- and Gag-responding CD4+ T cells were isolated. Donors had been on suppressive ART for a median of around eight years. Study results and caveats: CMV- and Gag-responding cells had lower TCRbeta richness than CD3/CD28-responding cells.

The immunoSEQ assay was version 4, run in survey mode. The table came from immunoSEQ multiplex PCR; TCRdb's copy has only in-frame clones and leaves some out. Among 40,000 to 55,000 clones, about four fifths were seen once, and the ten largest hold 3%. The receptor was isolated from an adult man with HIV who was CMV-seropositive. The starting material was CD4+ T cells sorted from PBMCs after approximately 20-hour stimulation, obtained from a patient who received antiretroviral therapy.

This CDR3 is CASSPFIGDIWTSGSRGVKNIQYF. For the CDR3, the DNA is TGTGCCAGCAGTCCGTTTATTGGGGACATCTGGACTAGCGGGAGCAGGGGAGTCAAAAACATTCAGTACTTC. The chain uses TRBV6-6 and TRBJ2-4, with 13 bases lining up with TRBD2. This CDR3 has 24 amino acids. The germline V gene has CDR1 MNHNY and CDR2 SVGAGI (reference sequence). V dropped 5 bases and J dropped 3; count of bases not matched to a gene: 28.